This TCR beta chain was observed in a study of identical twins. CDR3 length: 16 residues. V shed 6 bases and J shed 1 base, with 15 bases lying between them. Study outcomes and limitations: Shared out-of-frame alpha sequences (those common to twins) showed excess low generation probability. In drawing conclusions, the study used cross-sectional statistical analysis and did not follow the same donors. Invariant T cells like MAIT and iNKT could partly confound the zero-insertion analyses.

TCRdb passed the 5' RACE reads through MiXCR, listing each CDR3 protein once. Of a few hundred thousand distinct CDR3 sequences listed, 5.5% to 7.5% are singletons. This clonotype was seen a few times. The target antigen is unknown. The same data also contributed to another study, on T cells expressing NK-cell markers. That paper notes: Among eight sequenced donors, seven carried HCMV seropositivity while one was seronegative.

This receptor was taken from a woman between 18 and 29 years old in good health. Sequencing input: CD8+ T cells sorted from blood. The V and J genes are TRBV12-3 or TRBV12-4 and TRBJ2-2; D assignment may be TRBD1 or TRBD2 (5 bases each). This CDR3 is CASSVSDSKNTGELFF. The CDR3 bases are TGTGCCAGCAGCGTTAGCGACAGCAAGAACACCGGGGAGCTGTTTTTT.